These T cell receptor beta chains were read from a single sample in a study of T cell responses to AZD1222 COVID-19 vaccine. Clones were sequenced by immunoSEQ multiplex PCR, and TCRdb holds only the in-frame ones, with some missing. The sample holds some 90,000 clones; 65% to 90% are singletons and the top ten take about 8%. The sample here was peripheral blood, taken on day 0 of AZD1222 vaccination. The receptor source for this set is an adult in good health. CDR3s include the opening cysteine and the closing phenylalanine or tryptophan. A D gene is named only where the DNA matches it firmly. Clone size is given for some rows only: seen once, a few or many times, or a class if the clone is expanded.

abundance,d_gene,j_gene,v_gene,CDR3nt,CDR3aa
.,.,TRBJ1-5,TRBV11-3,TGTGCCAGCAGCTGTAGGGAGAACAATCAGCCCCAGCATTTT,CASSCRENNQPQHF
.,TRBD2,TRBJ2-7,TRBV11-3,TGTGCCAGCAGCTTGGGACTAGTTATCCACGAGCAGTACTTC,CASSLGLVIHEQYF
.,TRBD2,TRBJ2-5,TRBV12-3/TRBV12-4,TGTGCCAGCAGTATTCGGGAGGTGGGGACCCAGTACTTC,CASSIREVGTQYF
.,.,TRBJ2-3,TRBV29-1,TGCAGCGTTGAGTTGTGGGGAGGCTCAGATACGCAGTATTTT,CSVELWGGSDTQYF
.,TRBD1,TRBJ1-5,TRBV10-3,TGTGCCATCAGCTCGACAGGGGAGGATCAGCCCCAGCATTTT,CAISSTGEDQPQHF
.,TRBD1,TRBJ2-7,TRBV20-1,TGCAGTGCTAGTGAACTACAGGGGTATTCCTACGAGCAGTACTTC,CSASELQGYSYEQYF
.,.,TRBJ1-4,TRBV19,TGTGCCAGTAGTATCTCCGGGAATGAAAAACTGTTTTTT,CASSISGNEKLFF
.,.,TRBJ2-7,TRBV18,TGTGCCAGCTCACCACCCCGGGCAGGGGGGGTCGACGAGCAGTACTTC,CASSPPRAGGVDEQYF
.,.,TRBJ1-1,TRBV19,TGTGCCAGTAGTAGAAAATGGAACACTGAAGCTTTCTTT,CASSRKWNTEAFF
.,TRBD2,TRBJ2-5,TRBV19,TGTGCCAGTAGTGAAGGAGCGGGATCGGGAGAGACCCAGTACTTC,CASSEGAGSGETQYF
once,.,TRBJ1-2,TRBV29-1,TGCGGGGCAGGGGACCTCTATGGCTACACCTTC,CGAGDLYGYTF
.,.,TRBJ1-2,TRBV28,TGTGCCAGCAGTTTTGGGGGGTACAATGGCTACACCTTC,CASSFGGYNGYTF
.,.,TRBJ1-5,TRBV19,TGTGCCAGTAGCCTCGGAGGGAAGGGTCAGCCCCAGCATTTT,CASSLGGKGQPQHF
.,.,TRBJ1-1,TRBV29-1,TGCAGCGTCGTCTGGGGGATGAACACTGAAGCTTTCTTT,CSVVWGMNTEAFF
.,.,TRBJ2-5,TRBV19,TGTGCCAGTAGCGAACTCCAAGAGACCCAGTACTTC,CASSELQETQYF
.,.,TRBJ2-5,TRBV12-3/TRBV12-4,TGTGCCAGCAGCCAACAATACCTGGAGACCCAGTACTTC,CASSQQYLETQYF
.,.,TRBJ2-2,TRBV7-3,TGTGCCAGCAGCCTCGTTGCGGACAGCTCGAACACCGGGGAGCTGTTTTTT,CASSLVADSSNTGELFF